This T cell receptor (beta chain) emerged from a study of T-cell reconstitution after alpha-beta-depleted transplantation in children. Study outcomes and limitations: Approximately two months post-transplant, alpha-beta T cells reportedly originated from several hundred expanded graft clones. Newly generated T cells supplied most T-cell counts and diversity one year post-transplant. It was surviving recipient T cells and thymic progenitors that gave some patients high TCRbeta diversity at day 60.

This clonotype has only a few counts. Its antigen remains unidentified. Molecular barcoding with unique molecular identifiers was used for the TCRbeta library. One entry per CDR3 protein results from TCRdb running MiXCR on the PCR reads. The table records under 400,000 distinct CDR3 sequences, approximately 20% of them present only once. This TCR was sampled from a male patient aged 10 to 17 who had a stem cell transplant for acute lymphoblastic leukemia, so the T cells may come from the graft donor. The source material was PBMCs, mostly from graft donor cells, sampled 180 days after TCRalphabeta/CD19-depleted stem cell transplant.

CDR3 nucleotides: TGCGCCAGCAGCTTGGGACTGGTGAACACCGGGGAGCTGTTTTTT. This sequence encodes CASSLGLVNTGELFF. The V gene is TRBV5-1, the J gene TRBJ2-2; D not resolved. The germline V and J ends were trimmed by 0 bases and 1 base, with 7 bases remaining between them. This CDR3 has 15 amino acids. The germline CDR1 and CDR2 sequences are SGHRS and YFSETQ.